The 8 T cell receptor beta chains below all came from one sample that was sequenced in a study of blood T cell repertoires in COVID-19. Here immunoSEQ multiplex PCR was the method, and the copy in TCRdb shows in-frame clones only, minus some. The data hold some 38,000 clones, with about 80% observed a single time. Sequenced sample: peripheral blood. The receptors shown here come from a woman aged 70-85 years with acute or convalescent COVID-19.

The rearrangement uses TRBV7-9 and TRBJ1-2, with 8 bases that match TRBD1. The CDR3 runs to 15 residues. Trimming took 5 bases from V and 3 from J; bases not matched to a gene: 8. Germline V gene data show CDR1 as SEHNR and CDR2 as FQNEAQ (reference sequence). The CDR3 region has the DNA TGTGCCAGCAGCACCGGACAGGGCCTACACTATGGCTACACCTTC. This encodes CASSTGQGLHYGYTF.

CDR3 protein: CASSLGTGGNTEAFF. The CDR3 bases are TGTGCCAGCAGCCTAGGGACAGGGGGGAACACTGAAGCTTTCTTT. The genes are TRBV7-2 and TRBJ1-1; 11 bases agree with TRBD1. The CDR3 has 15 amino acids. Unmatched junction bases numbered 3, after V lost 5 bases and J lost 1 base. The germline V gene has CDR1 SGHTA and CDR2 FQGNSA.

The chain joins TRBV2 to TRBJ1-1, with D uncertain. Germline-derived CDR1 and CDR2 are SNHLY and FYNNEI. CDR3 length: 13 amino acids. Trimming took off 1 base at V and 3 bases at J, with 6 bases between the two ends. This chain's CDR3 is CASSEERYTEAFF. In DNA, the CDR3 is TGTGCCAGCAGTGAAGAGCGGTACACTGAAGCTTTCTTT.

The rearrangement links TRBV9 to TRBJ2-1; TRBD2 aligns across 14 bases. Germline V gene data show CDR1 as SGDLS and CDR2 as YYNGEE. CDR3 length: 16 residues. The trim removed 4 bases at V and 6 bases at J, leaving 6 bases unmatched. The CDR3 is CASSMGLAGASNEQFF. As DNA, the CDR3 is TGTGCCAGCAGCATGGGACTAGCGGGAGCCTCCAATGAGCAGTTCTTC.

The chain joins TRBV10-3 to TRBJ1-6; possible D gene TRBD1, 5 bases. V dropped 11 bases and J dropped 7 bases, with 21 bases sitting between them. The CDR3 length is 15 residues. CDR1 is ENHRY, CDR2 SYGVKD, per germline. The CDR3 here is CAAGQGIAANSPLHF. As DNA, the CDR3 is TGTGCCGCGGGGCAGGGAATAGCCGCGAATTCACCCCTCCACTTT.

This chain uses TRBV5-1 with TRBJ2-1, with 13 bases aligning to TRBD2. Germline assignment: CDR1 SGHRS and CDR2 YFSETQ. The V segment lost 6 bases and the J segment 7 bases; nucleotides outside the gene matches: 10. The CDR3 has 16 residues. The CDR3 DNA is TGCGCCAGCACTGGGACTAGCGGGACCCTCGGGAATGAGCAGTTCTTC. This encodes CASTGTSGTLGNEQFF.

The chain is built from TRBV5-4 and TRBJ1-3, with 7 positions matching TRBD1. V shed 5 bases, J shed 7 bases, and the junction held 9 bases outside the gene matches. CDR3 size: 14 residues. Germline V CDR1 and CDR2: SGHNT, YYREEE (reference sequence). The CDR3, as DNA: TGTGCCAGCAGTCTTGGGGACAGAGGTAACACCATATATTTT. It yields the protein CASSLGDRGNTIYF. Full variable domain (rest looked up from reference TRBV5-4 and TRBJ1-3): ETGVTQSPTHLIKTRGQQVTLRCSSQSGHNTVSWYQQALGQGPQFIFQYYREEENGRGNFPPRFSGLQFPNYSSELNVNALELDDSALYLCASSLGDRGNTIYFGEGSWLTVV.

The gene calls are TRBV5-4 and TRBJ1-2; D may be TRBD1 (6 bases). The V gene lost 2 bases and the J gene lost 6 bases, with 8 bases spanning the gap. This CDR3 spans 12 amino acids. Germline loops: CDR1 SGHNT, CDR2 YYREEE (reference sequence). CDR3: CASSLRTDGYTF. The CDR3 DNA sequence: TGTGCCAGCAGCTTACGGACAGATGGCTACACCTTC.